These T cell receptor beta chains were read from a single sample in a study of shared clonotypes between healthy human individuals. The protocol was immunoSEQ multiplex PCR, while the TCRdb copy is restricted to in-frame clones and leaves out a portion. The sample yields over a million clones, 95% to 99% seen once. The sample consisted of naive CD4+ T cells sorted from blood. All receptors derive from a man aged 30 to 45 in good health. Each CDR3 is given with its conserved first and last residue. A D gene is named only where the DNA matches it firmly. For some rows the clone size is stated as once, few or many, or as a class when expanded; others skip it.

clone_size d_call cdr3_length j_call v_call cdr3_aa cdr3_nt
- - 14 TRBJ1-5 TRBV19 CASSPTGINQPQHF TGTGCCAGTAGTCCAACCGGGATCAATCAGCCCCAGCATTTT
once - 15 TRBJ2-3 TRBV5-5 CASSVDPLIPDTQYF TGTGCCAGCAGCGTGGATCCCCTTATTCCAGATACGCAGTATTTT
- - 16 TRBJ2-7 TRBV10-1 CASSDTLGRAPYEQYF TGCGCCAGCAGTGACACCCTGGGCAGGGCGCCCTACGAGCAGTACTTC
- TRBD2 15 TRBJ2-7 TRBV18 CASSPRLAGGYEQYF TGTGCCAGCTCACCCCGACTAGCGGGAGGGTACGAGCAGTACTTC
- TRBD2 15 TRBJ2-7 TRBV28 CASSLYGGDAYEQYF TGTGCCAGCAGTTTATACGGGGGGGACGCCTACGAGCAGTACTTC
- TRBD2 14 TRBJ2-7 TRBV7-9 CASSPSGRANEQYF TGTGCCAGCAGCCCGAGCGGGAGAGCTAACGAGCAGTACTTC
- - 14 TRBJ2-7 TRBV5-5 CASSVGLTHYEQYF TGTGCCAGCAGCGTGGGACTCACTCACTACGAGCAGTACTTC
- - 15 TRBJ1-3 TRBV14 CASSQGSISGNTIYF TGTGCCAGCAGCCAGGGGTCCATCTCTGGAAACACCATATATTTT
once - 14 TRBJ2-7 TRBV7-2 CASSLASSAYEQYF TGTGCCAGCAGCTTAGCGTCTAGTGCCTACGAGCAGTACTTC
- - 16 TRBJ1-4 TRBV9 CASSVEPQSTNEKLFF TGTGCCAGCAGCGTAGAGCCCCAGTCAACTAATGAAAAACTGTTTTTT
- TRBD2 16 TRBJ2-7 TRBV5-5 CASSLLSSGGSYEQYF TGTGCCAGCAGCCTGCTCTCGAGCGGGGGCTCCTACGAGCAGTACTTC
- TRBD1 18 TRBJ2-1 TRBV5-4 CASSSGNNRGRGYNEQFF TGTGCCAGCAGCTCTGGGAACAACAGGGGGCGCGGGTACAATGAGCAGTTCTTC
- TRBD1 15 TRBJ2-7 TRBV7-2 CASRNRGVGYYEQYF TGTGCCAGCAGAAACAGGGGGGTTGGGTACTACGAGCAGTACTTC
- - 17 TRBJ2-2 TRBV10-2 CATPHNVGNGNTGELFF TGCGCCACTCCCCACAACGTCGGGAACGGAAACACCGGGGAGCTGTTTTTT
- TRBD2 14 TRBJ2-2 TRBV10-3 CAISEGLAAGELFF TGTGCCATCAGTGAGGGACTAGCGGCCGGGGAGCTGTTTTTT
- TRBD2 13 TRBJ2-7 TRBV6-6 CAVDRVAGNEQYF TGTGCCGTAGATCGGGTAGCGGGAAACGAGCAGTACTTC
- TRBD1 16 TRBJ2-5 TRBV7-9 CASSSRDRGSGRTQYF TGTGCCAGCAGCTCTAGGGACAGGGGCTCCGGGAGGACCCAGTACTTC
- - 14 TRBJ2-2 TRBV9 CASSVVQNTGELFF TGTGCCAGCAGCGTAGTACAAAACACCGGGGAGCTGTTTTTT
- - 15 TRBJ2-1 TRBV9 CASSARLESYNEQFF TGTGCCAGCAGCGCCCGACTAGAATCCTACAATGAGCAGTTCTTC
- - 14 TRBJ1-2 TRBV11-2 CASSPLVSYGGYTF TGTGCCAGCAGCCCCCTGGTATCTTATGGCGGCTACACCTTC
- - 17 TRBJ1-2 TRBV5-5 CASSLGRDSALLGGYTF TGTGCCAGCAGCTTAGGTAGAGACAGCGCCTTGTTGGGTGGCTACACCTTC